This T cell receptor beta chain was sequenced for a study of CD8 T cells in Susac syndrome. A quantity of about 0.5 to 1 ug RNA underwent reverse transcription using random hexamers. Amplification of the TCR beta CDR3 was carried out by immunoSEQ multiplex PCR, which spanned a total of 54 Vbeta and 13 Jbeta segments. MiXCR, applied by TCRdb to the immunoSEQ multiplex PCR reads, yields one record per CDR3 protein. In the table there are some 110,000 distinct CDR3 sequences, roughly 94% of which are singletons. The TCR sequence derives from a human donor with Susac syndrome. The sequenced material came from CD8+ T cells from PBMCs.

The DNA for the CDR3 is TGTGCCAGCTGTCCGGGGACCATGAACACTGAAGCTTTCTTT. This encodes CASCPGTMNTEAFF. The V gene is TRBV11-2, the J gene TRBJ1-1, with D tentatively TRBD1 (5 bases). The V and J ends lost 8 bases and 0 bases respectively, with 13 bases between them. CDR1 and CDR2 from the germline V gene are SGHAT and FQNNGV. This CDR3 has 14 residues.